A selection of T cell receptor beta chains follows, all from one sample in a study of shared clonotypes between healthy human individuals. Assay: immunoSEQ multiplex PCR; the TCRdb copy retains only in-frame clones and omits some. The sample holds roughly 2 million clones; roughly 95% are singletons and the top ten take over 0.1%. The sample taken for sequencing was naive CD4+ T cells sorted from blood. The source is a man between 18 and 35 years old in good health. Both conserved end residues are part of each CDR3. D genes are given only for firm matches. Clone size is not always given. Where it is, it says once, few, many or a class for expanded clones.

V gene: TRBV28; D gene: TRBD2; J gene: TRBJ2-1; clone size: .; CDR3 DNA: TGTGCCAGCAGTTCCTTTGGGAGGGTGGGCAATGAGCAGTTCTTC; CDR3 protein: CASSSFGRVGNEQFF
V gene: TRBV6-6; D gene: .; J gene: TRBJ1-5; clone size: .; CDR3 DNA: TGTGCCAGCAGGAAGGACAGCAATCAGCCCCAGCATTTT; CDR3 protein: CASRKDSNQPQHF
V gene: TRBV28; D gene: TRBD1; J gene: TRBJ2-7; clone size: .; CDR3 DNA: TGTGCCAGCAGTTTATCAGGGGGAAAAACCTACGAGCAGTACTTC; CDR3 protein: CASSLSGGKTYEQYF
V gene: TRBV11-2; D gene: .; J gene: TRBJ1-1; clone size: .; CDR3 DNA: TGTGCCAGCAGCCCCCTGGGTTTGCCCGGCTGGACTGAAGCTTTCTTT; CDR3 protein: CASSPLGLPGWTEAFF
V gene: TRBV9; D gene: .; J gene: TRBJ1-3; clone size: .; CDR3 DNA: TGTGCCAGCAGTTTGGACAGCTACTCTGGAAACACCATATATTTT; CDR3 protein: CASSLDSYSGNTIYF
V gene: TRBV5-4; D gene: .; J gene: TRBJ2-2; clone size: .; CDR3 DNA: TGTGCCAGCAGCTTGACAGTTGACATCAGCGGGGAGCTGTTTTTT; CDR3 protein: CASSLTVDISGELFF
V gene: TRBV7-7; D gene: .; J gene: TRBJ2-1; clone size: .; CDR3 DNA: TGTGCTAGCAGCCTAGGGGGGACATCATACAATGAGCAGTTCTTC; CDR3 protein: CASSLGGTSYNEQFF
V gene: TRBV7-9; D gene: .; J gene: TRBJ2-7; clone size: .; CDR3 DNA: TGTGCCAGCAGCCCAGAACAGGGACCCCCGCGTGAGCAGTACTTC; CDR3 protein: CASSPEQGPPREQYF
V gene: TRBV30; D gene: .; J gene: TRBJ1-1; clone size: .; CDR3 DNA: TGTGCCTGGAGTAGAGGGTTTGGGGGAGCTTTCTTT; CDR3 protein: CAWSRGFGGAFF
V gene: TRBV28; D gene: TRBD1; J gene: TRBJ2-1; clone size: .; CDR3 DNA: TGTGCCAGCAGTACTACAGGGGGCACATTGAATGAGCAGTTCTTC; CDR3 protein: CASSTTGGTLNEQFF
V gene: TRBV5-1; D gene: .; J gene: TRBJ2-5; clone size: .; CDR3 DNA: TGCGCCAGCAGCCCTCAGGGAGATGAGACCCAGTACTTC; CDR3 protein: CASSPQGDETQYF
V gene: TRBV5-4; D gene: TRBD2; J gene: TRBJ2-1; clone size: .; CDR3 DNA: TGTGCCAGCAGCCGGTCACTCGGACTAGGGGATTTGCAGTTCTTC; CDR3 protein: CASSRSLGLGDLQFF
V gene: TRBV6-1; D gene: .; J gene: TRBJ1-3; clone size: .; CDR3 DNA: TGTGCCAGCAGTGAGCACTCGACTGGAAACACCATATATTTT; CDR3 protein: CASSEHSTGNTIYF
V gene: TRBV9; D gene: .; J gene: TRBJ1-3; clone size: .; CDR3 DNA: TGTGCCAGCAGCGTAGATCCAGGGTTGGTCAAGCCTGGAAACACCATATATTTT; CDR3 protein: CASSVDPGLVKPGNTIYF
V gene: TRBV7-2; D gene: TRBD1; J gene: TRBJ1-1; clone size: .; CDR3 DNA: TGTGCCAGCAGCTTTACAGGGGGGAACTTTGAAGCTTTCTTT; CDR3 protein: CASSFTGGNFEAFF
V gene: TRBV6-6; D gene: TRBD2; J gene: TRBJ2-5; clone size: .; CDR3 DNA: TGTGCCAGCAGTTACGCGGGACTAGCGGGTCAAGAGACCCAGTACTTC; CDR3 protein: CASSYAGLAGQETQYF
V gene: TRBV6-1; D gene: .; J gene: TRBJ2-7; clone size: .; CDR3 DNA: TGTGCCAGCAGAAAGGTATTGTACGAGCAGTACTTC; CDR3 protein: CASRKVLYEQYF
V gene: TRBV28; D gene: .; J gene: TRBJ2-7; clone size: .; CDR3 DNA: TGTGCCAGCAGTTTATTATGGGGCTACGAGCAGTACTTC; CDR3 protein: CASSLLWGYEQYF
V gene: TRBV19; D gene: TRBD2; J gene: TRBJ2-5; clone size: .; CDR3 DNA: TGTGCCAGTAGGCGGGGGGCGGGGACCCAGTACTTC; CDR3 protein: CASRRGAGTQYF
V gene: TRBV9; D gene: TRBD2; J gene: TRBJ2-5; clone size: .; CDR3 DNA: TGTGCCAGCAGCGTAGCTTATTTTACTAGCGGGGCACACCAAGAGACCCAGTACTTC; CDR3 protein: CASSVAYFTSGAHQETQYF
V gene: TRBV19; D gene: .; J gene: TRBJ2-5; clone size: .; CDR3 DNA: TGTGCCAGTAGTGAGGCGGATCAAGAGACCCAGTACTTC; CDR3 protein: CASSEADQETQYF
V gene: TRBV11-2; D gene: .; J gene: TRBJ1-1; clone size: .; CDR3 DNA: TGTGCCAGCAGCTTTAAACGGGACACCACTGAAGCTTTCTTT; CDR3 protein: CASSFKRDTTEAFF
V gene: TRBV6-6; D gene: .; J gene: TRBJ1-1; clone size: .; CDR3 DNA: TGTGCCAGCAGTTACTGGGAGCCCTGGGGGAACACTGAAGCTTTCTTT; CDR3 protein: CASSYWEPWGNTEAFF
V gene: TRBV30; D gene: .; J gene: TRBJ2-1; clone size: once; CDR3 DNA: TGTGCCTGGGGGGAGGACAATGAGCAGTTCTTC; CDR3 protein: CAWGEDNEQFF
V gene: TRBV5-1; D gene: .; J gene: TRBJ1-2; clone size: .; CDR3 DNA: TGCGCCAGCAGTCGTCCGGGTCCCCGCGGCTACACCTTC; CDR3 protein: CASSRPGPRGYTF
V gene: TRBV15; D gene: .; J gene: TRBJ1-1; clone size: .; CDR3 DNA: TGTGCCACCAGCAGAGATGGGAACAGGGCTTCCACTGAAGCTTTCTTT; CDR3 protein: CATSRDGNRASTEAFF
V gene: TRBV2; D gene: .; J gene: TRBJ2-3; clone size: .; CDR3 DNA: TGTGCCAGCGCAAGAGTAACAGATACGCAGTATTTT; CDR3 protein: CASARVTDTQYF
V gene: TRBV11-2; D gene: .; J gene: TRBJ1-4; clone size: .; CDR3 DNA: TGTGCCAGCAGCTTAACAGGGAATTTTGAAAAACTGTTTTTT; CDR3 protein: CASSLTGNFEKLFF
V gene: TRBV2; D gene: .; J gene: TRBJ2-3; clone size: .; CDR3 DNA: TGTGCCAGCAGTGCGGCGGGGAGGACAGATACGCAGTATTTT; CDR3 protein: CASSAAGRTDTQYF
V gene: TRBV6-6; D gene: .; J gene: TRBJ1-2; clone size: .; CDR3 DNA: TGTGCCAGCAGTCTGGGGCGGAACTATGGCTACACCTTC; CDR3 protein: CASSLGRNYGYTF
V gene: TRBV30; D gene: .; J gene: TRBJ2-5; clone size: .; CDR3 DNA: TGTGCCTGGAGTCCAGGCGGGGAGACCCAGTACTTC; CDR3 protein: CAWSPGGETQYF
V gene: TRBV2; D gene: .; J gene: TRBJ2-1; clone size: .; CDR3 DNA: TGTGCCAGCAGTGAAGCGGCGGGGCGGACTAATGAGCAGTTCTTC; CDR3 protein: CASSEAAGRTNEQFF
V gene: TRBV19; D gene: TRBD1; J gene: TRBJ1-1; clone size: once; CDR3 DNA: TGTGCCAGTAGTCCCTTTCTTTCCAGGGGGAGGAACACTGAAGCTTTCTTT; CDR3 protein: CASSPFLSRGRNTEAFF